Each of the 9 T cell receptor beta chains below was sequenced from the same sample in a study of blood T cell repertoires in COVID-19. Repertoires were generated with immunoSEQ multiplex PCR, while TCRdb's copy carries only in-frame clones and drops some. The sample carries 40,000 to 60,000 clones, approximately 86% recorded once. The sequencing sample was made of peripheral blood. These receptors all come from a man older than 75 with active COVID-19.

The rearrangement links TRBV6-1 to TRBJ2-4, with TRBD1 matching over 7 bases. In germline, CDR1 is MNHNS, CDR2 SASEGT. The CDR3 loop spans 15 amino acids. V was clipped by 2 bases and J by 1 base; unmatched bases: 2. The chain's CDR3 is CASSEQGVAKNIQYF. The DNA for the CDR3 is TGTGCCAGCAGTGAACAGGGGGTCGCCAAAAACATTCAGTACTTC.

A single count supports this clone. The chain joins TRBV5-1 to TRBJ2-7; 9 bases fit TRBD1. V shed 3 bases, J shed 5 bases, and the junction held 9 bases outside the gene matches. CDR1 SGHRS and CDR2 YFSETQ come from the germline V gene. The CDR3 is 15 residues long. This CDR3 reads CASSSYDRGTNEQYF. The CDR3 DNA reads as TGCGCCAGCAGCTCCTATGACAGGGGGACGAACGAGCAGTACTTC.

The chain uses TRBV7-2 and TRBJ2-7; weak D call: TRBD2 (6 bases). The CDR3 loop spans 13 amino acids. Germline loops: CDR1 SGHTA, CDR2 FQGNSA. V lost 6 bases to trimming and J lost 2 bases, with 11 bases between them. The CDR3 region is CASRQAGAYEQYF. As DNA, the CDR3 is TGTGCCAGCAGGCAAGCGGGTGCCTACGAGCAGTACTTC.

CDR3: CASSLPGSGRTGELFF. In nucleotides, the CDR3 is TGTGCCAGCAGCTTGCCGGGTAGCGGGAGAACCGGGGAGCTGTTTTTT. The genes are TRBV5-5 and TRBJ2-2, with 9 bases fitting TRBD2. Germline V lookup: CDR1 SGHKS, CDR2 YYEKEE (reference sequence). V was clipped by 1 base and J by 5 bases; unmatched bases: 6. The CDR3 is made up of 16 amino acids.

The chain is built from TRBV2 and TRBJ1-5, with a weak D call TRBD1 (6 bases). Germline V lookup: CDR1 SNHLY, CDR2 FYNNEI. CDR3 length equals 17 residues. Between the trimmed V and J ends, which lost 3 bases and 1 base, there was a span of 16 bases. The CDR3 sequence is CASSENQGPGSNQPQHF. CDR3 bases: TGTGCCAGCAGTGAGAACCAGGGGCCGGGGAGCAATCAGCCCCAGCATTTT.

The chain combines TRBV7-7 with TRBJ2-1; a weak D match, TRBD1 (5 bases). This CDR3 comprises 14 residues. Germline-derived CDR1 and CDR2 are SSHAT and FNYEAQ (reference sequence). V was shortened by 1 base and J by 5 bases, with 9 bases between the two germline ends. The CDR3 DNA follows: TGTGCCAGCAGCTTAGGGGGCTTAAACAATGAGCAGTTCTTC. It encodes CASSLGGLNNEQFF. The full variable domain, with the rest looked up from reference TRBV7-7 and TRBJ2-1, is GAGVSQSPRYKVTKRGQDVTLRCDPISSHATLYWYQQALGQGPEFLTYFNYEAQPDKSGLPSDRFSAERPEGSISTLTIQRTEQRDSAMYRCASSLGGLNNEQFFGPGTRLTVL.

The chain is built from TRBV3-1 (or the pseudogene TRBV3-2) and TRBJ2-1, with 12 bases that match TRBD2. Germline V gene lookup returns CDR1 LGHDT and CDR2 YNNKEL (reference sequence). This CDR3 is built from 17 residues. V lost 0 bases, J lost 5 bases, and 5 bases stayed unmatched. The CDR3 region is CASSQDITSGRNNEQFF. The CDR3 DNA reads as TGTGCCAGCAGCCAAGATATTACTAGCGGGAGGAACAATGAGCAGTTCTTC.

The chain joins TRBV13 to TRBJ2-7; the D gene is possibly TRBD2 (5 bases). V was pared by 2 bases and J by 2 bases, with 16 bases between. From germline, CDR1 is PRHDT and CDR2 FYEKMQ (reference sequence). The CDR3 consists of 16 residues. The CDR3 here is CASSLILTRTTYEQYF. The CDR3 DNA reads TGTGCCAGCAGCTTAATCCTAACTAGAACCACCTACGAGCAGTACTTC.

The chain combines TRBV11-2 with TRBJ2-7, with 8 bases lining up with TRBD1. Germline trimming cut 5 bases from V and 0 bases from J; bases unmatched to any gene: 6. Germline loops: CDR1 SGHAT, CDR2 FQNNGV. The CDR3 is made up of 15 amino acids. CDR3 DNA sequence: TGTGCCAGCAGCCGTCAGGGGGCCAACTCCTACGAGCAGTACTTC. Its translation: CASSRQGANSYEQYF.